These 10 T cell receptor beta chains were all obtained from the same sample, sequenced in a study of blood T cell repertoires in COVID-19. Repertoires were generated with immunoSEQ multiplex PCR, while TCRdb's copy carries only in-frame clones and drops some. In the table there are around 210,000 clones, around nine tenths of which are singletons. What was sequenced was peripheral blood. The source is a man between 45 and 60 years old with COVID-19, enrolled during active disease.

The chain recombines TRBV19 with TRBJ2-7; 8 nucleotides line up with TRBD2. Trimming removed 0 bases from V and 6 bases from J; junction bases left unmatched: 10. The CDR3 runs to 16 residues. CDR1 is LNHDA and CDR2 is SQIVND in the germline V gene (reference sequence). CDR3 nucleotides: TGTGCCAGTAGTATAGAGGGTAGCGGGGCGCCCTTCGAGCAGTACTTC. This translates into CASSIEGSGAPFEQYF.

The J gene is TRBJ1-1, the V gene TRBV7-9; TRBD1 agrees at 8 bases. The germline CDR1 and CDR2 sequences are SEHNR and FQNEAQ (reference sequence). The V segment lost 5 bases and the J segment 0 bases; nucleotides outside the gene matches: 5. The CDR3 loop spans 15 amino acids. CDR3 sequence: CASSRGQVMNTEAFF. The CDR3 bases are TGTGCCAGCAGCCGGGGACAGGTAATGAACACTGAAGCTTTCTTT.

The chain couples TRBV19 to TRBJ2-5; 9 nucleotides agree with TRBD2. CDR1 LNHDA and CDR2 SQIVND come from the germline V gene (reference sequence). The J segment lost 1 base and the V segment lost 3 bases, leaving 6 bases of the junction unmatched. This CDR3 comprises 16 residues. CDR3 sequence (DNA): TGTGCCAGTAGTATCGGAGCGGGAGGAGCCCAAGAGACCCAGTACTTC. Encoded protein: CASSIGAGGAQETQYF.

In its sample, this clone was seen once. This chain links TRBV4-1 with TRBJ2-7; tentative D call: TRBD2 (5 bases). V lost 2 bases, J lost 2 bases, and 19 bases lay in between. The CDR3 is made up of 17 amino acids. Germline-derived CDR1 and CDR2 are MGHRA and YSYEKL. The CDR3 region is CASSQTQQGRNAYEQYF. The CDR3 nucleotides read TGCGCCAGCAGCCAAACCCAACAAGGGAGAAATGCCTACGAGCAGTACTTC.

The chain links TRBV19 to TRBJ1-2; TRBD1 matches 9 bases. The CDR3 is 13 residues long. The trim removed 5 bases at V and 6 bases at J, leaving 4 bases unmatched. Germline lookup yields CDR1 LNHDA and CDR2 SQIVND (reference sequence). The CDR3: CASSSTGGNGYTF. For the CDR3, the DNA is TGTGCCAGTAGTTCGACAGGGGGAAATGGCTACACCTTC.

The count of this clone is one. The CDR3: CASISGGPYNEQFF. The CDR3, as DNA: TGTGCCAGCATTAGCGGGGGACCCTACAATGAGCAGTTCTTC. The chain has TRBV11-1 and TRBJ2-1; 9 nucleotides line up with TRBD2. The CDR3 runs to 14 residues. The V segment lost 7 bases and the J segment 2 bases; nucleotides outside the gene matches: 3. The V gene's germline CDR1 is SGHAT and CDR2 FQDESV (reference sequence).

This clone has more than one count but fewer than ten. Within the sample, other DNA sequences also encode this same CDR3. The chain couples TRBV30 to TRBJ1-5, with D maybe TRBD1 (6 bases). Trimming pared 1 base from V and 5 bases from J, leaving 9 bases between. The germline V gene has CDR1 GTSNPN and CDR2 SVGIG (reference sequence). The CDR3 consists of 13 residues. The DNA for the CDR3 is TGTGCCTGGAGTGCACAGGGAGATCAGCCCCAGCATTTT. Translated: CAWSAQGDQPQHF.

The chain is built from TRBV18 and TRBJ2-1; 8 bases fit TRBD1. The CDR3 runs to 15 residues. Germline lookup yields CDR1 KGHSH and CDR2 LQKENI. J lost 10 bases, V lost 5 bases, and 13 bases had no gene match. The CDR3 DNA follows: TGTGCCAGCTCATCAAGTCATGACGACAGGGGAGAGCAGTTCTTC. Its translation: CASSSSHDDRGEQFF.

The V and J genes are TRBV9 and TRBJ1-6; 9 nucleotides match TRBD1. Losses at the gene ends were 0 bases for V and 10 bases for J; bases not matched to a gene: 2. There are 14 residues in the CDR3. Germline CDR1 reads SGDLS; CDR2 reads YYNGEE. The CDR3 here is CASSVGTGESPLHF. For the CDR3, the DNA is TGTGCCAGCAGCGTAGGGACAGGGGAATCACCCCTCCACTTT.

This clone was found a few times. This chain joins TRBV9 and TRBJ2-1; weak D call: TRBD1 (5 bases). Trimming removed 1 base at V and 12 bases at J, with 23 bases between. This CDR3 has 16 residues. Germline lookup yields CDR1 SGDLS and CDR2 YYNGEE. This CDR3 is CASSVRLVGPYLGQFF. CDR3 bases: TGTGCCAGCAGCGTAAGGTTGGTGGGGCCTTACCTTGGGCAGTTCTTC. The full variable domain, in which reference TRBV9 and TRBJ2-1 provide the parts outside the CDR3, is DSGVTQTPKHLITATGQRVTLRCSPRSGDLSVYWYQQSLDQGLQFLIQYYNGEERAKGNILERFSAQQFPDLHSELNLSSLELGDSALYFCASSVRLVGPYLGQFFGPGTRLTVL.